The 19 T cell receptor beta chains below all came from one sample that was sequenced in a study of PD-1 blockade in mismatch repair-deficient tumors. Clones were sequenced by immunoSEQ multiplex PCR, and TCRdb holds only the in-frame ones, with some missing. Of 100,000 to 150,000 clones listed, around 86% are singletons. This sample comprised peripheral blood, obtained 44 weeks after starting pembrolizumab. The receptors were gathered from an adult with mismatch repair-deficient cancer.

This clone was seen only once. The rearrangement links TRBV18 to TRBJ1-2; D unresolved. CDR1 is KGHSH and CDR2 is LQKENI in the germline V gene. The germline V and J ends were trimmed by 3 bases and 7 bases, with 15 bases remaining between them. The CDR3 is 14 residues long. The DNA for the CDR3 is TGTGCCAGCTCACCCATAAGCGACACCCCTGGCTACACCTTC. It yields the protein CASSPISDTPGYTF.

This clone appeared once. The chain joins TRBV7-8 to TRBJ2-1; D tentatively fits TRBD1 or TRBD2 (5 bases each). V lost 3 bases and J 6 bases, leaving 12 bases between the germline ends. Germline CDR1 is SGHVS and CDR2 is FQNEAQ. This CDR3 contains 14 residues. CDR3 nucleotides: TGTGCCAGCAGCTTCCGGGGCAGCGGCAATGAGCAGTTCTTC. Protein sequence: CASSFRGSGNEQFF. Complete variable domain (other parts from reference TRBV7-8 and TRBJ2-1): GAGVSQSPRYKVAKRGQDVALRCDPISGHVSLFWYQQALGQGPEFLTYFQNEAQLDKSGLPSDRFFAERPEGSVSTLKIQRTQQEDSAVYLCASSFRGSGNEQFFGPGTRLTVL.

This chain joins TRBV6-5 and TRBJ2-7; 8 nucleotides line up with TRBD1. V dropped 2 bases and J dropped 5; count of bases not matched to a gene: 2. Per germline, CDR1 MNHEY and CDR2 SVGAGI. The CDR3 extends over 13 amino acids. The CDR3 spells CASSYDRGDEQYF. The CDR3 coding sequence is TGTGCCAGCAGTTACGACAGGGGAGACGAGCAGTACTTC.

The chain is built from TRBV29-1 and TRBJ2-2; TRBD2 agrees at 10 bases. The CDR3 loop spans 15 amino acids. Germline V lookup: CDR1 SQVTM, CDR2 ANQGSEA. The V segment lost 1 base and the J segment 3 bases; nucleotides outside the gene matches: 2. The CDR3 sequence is CSVEGLAGDTGELFF. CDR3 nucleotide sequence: TGCAGCGTTGAAGGGCTAGCGGGAGACACCGGGGAGCTGTTTTTT.

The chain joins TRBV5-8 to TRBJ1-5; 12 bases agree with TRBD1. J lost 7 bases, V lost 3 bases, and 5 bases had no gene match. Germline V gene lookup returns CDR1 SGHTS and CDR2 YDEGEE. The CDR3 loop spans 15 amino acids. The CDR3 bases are TGTGCCAGCAGCTGGGACAGGGGGCGCGGACAGCCCCAGCATTTT. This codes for CASSWDRGRGQPQHF.

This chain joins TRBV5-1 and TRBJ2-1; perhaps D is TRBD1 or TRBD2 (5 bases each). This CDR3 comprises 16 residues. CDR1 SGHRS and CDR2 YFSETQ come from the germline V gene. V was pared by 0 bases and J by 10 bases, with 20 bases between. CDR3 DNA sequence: TGCGCCAGCAGCTTGGTGTCCAGCGGACACTCTAGGGAGCAGTTCTTC. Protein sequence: CASSLVSSGHSREQFF.

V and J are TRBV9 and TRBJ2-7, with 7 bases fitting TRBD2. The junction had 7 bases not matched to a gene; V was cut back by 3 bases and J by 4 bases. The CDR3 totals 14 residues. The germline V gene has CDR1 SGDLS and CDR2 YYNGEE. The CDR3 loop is CASSAAGEWYEQYF. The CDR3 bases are TGTGCCAGCAGCGCGGCGGGGGAGTGGTACGAGCAGTACTTC.

The CDR3 sequence: CASSLGTIFVADTQYF. The CDR3 DNA reads as TGTGCCAGCTCACTGGGGACTATCTTTGTAGCAGATACGCAGTATTTT. The chain is built from TRBV18 and TRBJ2-3, with 7 bases matching TRBD2. The CDR3 sequence is 16 residues long. J gave up 4 bases and V 4 bases, and 11 bases lay outside the gene matches. Germline V lookup: CDR1 KGHSH, CDR2 LQKENI.

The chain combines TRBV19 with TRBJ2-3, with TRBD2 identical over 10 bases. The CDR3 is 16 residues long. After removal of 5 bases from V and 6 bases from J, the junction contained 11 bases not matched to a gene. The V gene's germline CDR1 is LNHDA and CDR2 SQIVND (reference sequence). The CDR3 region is CASSPGSGRGRDTQYF. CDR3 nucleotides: TGTGCCAGTAGTCCGGGGAGCGGGAGGGGGAGGGATACGCAGTATTTT. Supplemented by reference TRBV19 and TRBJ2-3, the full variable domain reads DGGITQSPKYLFRKEGQNVTLSCEQNLNHDAMYWYRQDPGQGLRLIYYSQIVNDFQKGDIAEGYSVSREKKESFPLTVTSAQKNPTAFYLCASSPGSGRGRDTQYFGPGTRLTVL.

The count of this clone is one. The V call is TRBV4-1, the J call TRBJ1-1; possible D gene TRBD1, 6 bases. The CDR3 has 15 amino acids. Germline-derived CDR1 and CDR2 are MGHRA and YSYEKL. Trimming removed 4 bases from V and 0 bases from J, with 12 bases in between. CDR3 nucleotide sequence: TGCGCCAGCAGCCCTCAGACAGGCCTGAACACTGAAGCTTTCTTT. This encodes CASSPQTGLNTEAFF.

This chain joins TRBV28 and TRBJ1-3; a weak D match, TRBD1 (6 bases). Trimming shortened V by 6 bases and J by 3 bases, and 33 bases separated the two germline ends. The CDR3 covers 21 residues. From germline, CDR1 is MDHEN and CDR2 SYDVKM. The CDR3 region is CASRHYPGWGAVAPLGNTIYF. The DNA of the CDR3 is TGTGCCAGCAGACATTACCCCGGATGGGGGGCCGTGGCCCCTCTTGGAAACACCATATATTTT.

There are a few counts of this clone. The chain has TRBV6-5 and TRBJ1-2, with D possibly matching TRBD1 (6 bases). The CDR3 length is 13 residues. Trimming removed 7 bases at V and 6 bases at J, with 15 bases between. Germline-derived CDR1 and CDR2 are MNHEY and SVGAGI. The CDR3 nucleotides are TGTGCCAGCACCGACAGGTTTGAGGATGGCTACACCTTC. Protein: CASTDRFEDGYTF.

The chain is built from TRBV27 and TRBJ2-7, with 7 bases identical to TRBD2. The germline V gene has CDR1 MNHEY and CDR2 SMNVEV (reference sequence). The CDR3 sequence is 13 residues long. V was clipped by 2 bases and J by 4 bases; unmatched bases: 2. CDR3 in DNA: TGTGCCAGCAGTTTACGGGAGGAATACGAGCAGTACTTC. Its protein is CASSLREEYEQYF.

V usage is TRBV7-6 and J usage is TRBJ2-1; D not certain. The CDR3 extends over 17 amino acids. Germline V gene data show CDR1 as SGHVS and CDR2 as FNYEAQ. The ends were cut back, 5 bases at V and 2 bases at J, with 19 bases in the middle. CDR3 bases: TGTGCCAGCAGCACGTGGAATAGGGTTTCAACCTACAATGAGCAGTTCTTC. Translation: CASSTWNRVSTYNEQFF.

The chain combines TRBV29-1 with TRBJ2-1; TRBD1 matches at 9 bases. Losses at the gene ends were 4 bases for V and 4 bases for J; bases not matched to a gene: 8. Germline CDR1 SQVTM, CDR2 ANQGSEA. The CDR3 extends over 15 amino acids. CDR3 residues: CSVVPGTGRYNEQFF. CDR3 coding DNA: TGCAGCGTTGTGCCCGGGACAGGGAGGTACAATGAGCAGTTCTTC.

CDR3 sequence: CASSMGLSSYNEQFF. The CDR3 nucleotides read TGTGCCAGTAGTATGGGGTTGAGCTCCTACAATGAGCAGTTCTTC. V and J are TRBV19 and TRBJ2-1; no clear D. Germline-derived CDR1 and CDR2 are LNHDA and SQIVND (reference sequence). The CDR3 sequence is 15 residues long. The germline V and J ends were trimmed by 3 bases and 0 bases, with 9 bases remaining between them.

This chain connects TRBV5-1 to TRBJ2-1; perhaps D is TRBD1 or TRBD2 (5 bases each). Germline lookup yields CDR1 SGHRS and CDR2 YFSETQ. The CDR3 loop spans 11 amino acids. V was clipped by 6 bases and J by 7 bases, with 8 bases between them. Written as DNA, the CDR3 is TGCGCCAGCAAAGGGGAGAATGAGCAGTTCTTC. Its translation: CASKGENEQFF.

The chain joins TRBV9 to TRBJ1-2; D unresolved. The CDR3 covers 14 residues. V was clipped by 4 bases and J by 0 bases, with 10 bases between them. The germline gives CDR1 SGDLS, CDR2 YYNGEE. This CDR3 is CASSRVAANYGYTF. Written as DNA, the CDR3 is TGTGCCAGCAGCAGAGTGGCAGCTAACTATGGCTACACCTTC.

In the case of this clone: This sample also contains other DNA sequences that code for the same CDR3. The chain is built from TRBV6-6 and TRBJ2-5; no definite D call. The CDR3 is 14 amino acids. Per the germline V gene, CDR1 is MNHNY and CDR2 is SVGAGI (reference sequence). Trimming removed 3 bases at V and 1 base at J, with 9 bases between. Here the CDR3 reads CASSYSRVQETQYF. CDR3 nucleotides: TGTGCCAGCAGTTATTCCCGCGTCCAAGAGACCCAGTACTTC.